The 24 T cell receptor beta chains below come from one sample, sequenced in a study of blood T cell repertoires in COVID-19. Assay: immunoSEQ multiplex PCR; the TCRdb copy retains only in-frame clones and omits some. The profile covers roughly 140,000 clones, with approximately 88% appearing a single time and roughly 2% taken by the ten largest. The specimen sequenced was peripheral blood. The receptors come from a man between 65 and 85 years old with acute or convalescent COVID-19.

The chain recombines TRBV2 with TRBJ2-3, with a tentative D call TRBD2 (5 bases). The CDR3 totals 15 residues. Germline V CDR1 and CDR2: SNHLY, FYNNEI. V was pared by 8 bases and J by 4 bases, with 19 bases between. The CDR3 coding sequence is TGTGCCAGCCGGCCCGCAGGAGGACGTTCAGATACGCAGTATTTT. Its protein is CASRPAGGRSDTQYF.

The chain has TRBV11-2 and TRBJ2-7, with D uncertain. Germline V lookup: CDR1 SGHAT, CDR2 FQNNGV. Trimming took 3 bases from V and 4 from J, leaving 7 bases between them. The CDR3 is made up of 12 amino acids. The DNA of the CDR3 is TGTGCCAGCAGCTTGGGCAGGTACGAGCAGTACTTC. This codes for CASSLGRYEQYF.

This clone has a single count. The J gene is TRBJ2-7, the V gene TRBV28; 7 bases fit TRBD1. The junction had 11 bases not matched to a gene; V was cut back by 6 bases and J by 9 bases. Germline CDR1 is MDHEN and CDR2 is SYDVKM. This CDR3 comprises 13 residues. In DNA form, the CDR3 reads TGTGCCAGCAGACCACCCCCGCCAGGGGGGCAGTACTTC. Encoded protein: CASRPPPPGGQYF.

In this sample, this clone turned up once. The V and J genes are TRBV28 and TRBJ1-1; possible D gene TRBD1, 5 bases. The CDR3 loop spans 16 amino acids. Germline V gives CDR1 MDHEN, CDR2 SYDVKM. Trimming stripped 3 bases from V and 5 bases from J, with 19 bases between. For the CDR3, the DNA is TGTGCCAGCAGTTTTTACCCCTCCAGCGGGGGTACTGAAGCTTTCTTT. Translated: CASSFYPSSGGTEAFF.

The V call is TRBV7-9, the J call TRBJ2-1; a possible D gene is TRBD2 (6 bases). The CDR3 contains 14 residues. The germline gives CDR1 SEHNR, CDR2 FQNEAQ (reference sequence). The germline V and J ends were trimmed by 1 base and 8 bases, with 12 bases remaining between them. The CDR3 protein is CASSLGGGVDEQFF. The CDR3 DNA reads as TGTGCCAGCAGCTTAGGGGGCGGGGTAGATGAGCAGTTCTTC.

The chain couples TRBV14 to TRBJ2-1, with TRBD2 matching 8 bases. Per germline, CDR1 SGHDN and CDR2 FVKESK. CDR3 length: 16 amino acids. V trimming: 1 base; J trimming: 6 bases; junction bases outside the gene matches: 8. CDR3 loop: CASSQVGTSIPNEQFF. The DNA for the CDR3 is TGTGCCAGCAGCCAAGTAGGGACTAGTATCCCCAATGAGCAGTTCTTC.

V gene TRBV5-6 combines with J gene TRBJ1-2, with D maybe TRBD1 (5 bases). The germline CDR1 and CDR2 sequences are SGHDT and YYEEEE. Deletions cut 1 base from V and 7 bases from J, with 8 bases between. CDR3 length: 12 amino acids. CDR3 DNA: TGTGCCAGCAGCTTGAATAGGGGTGGCTACACCTTC. Protein product: CASSLNRGGYTF. The whole variable domain, filled in from reference TRBV5-6 and TRBJ1-2, reads DAGVTQSPTHLIKTRGQQVTLRCSPKSGHDTVSWYQQALGQGPQFIFQYYEEEERQRGNFPDRFSGHQFPNYSSELNVNALLLGDSALYLCASSLNRGGYTFGSGTRLTVV.

V usage is TRBV5-1 and J usage is TRBJ2-3, with 8 positions matching TRBD1. CDR1 SGHRS and CDR2 YFSETQ come from the germline V gene. Trimming at V came to 4 bases and at J to 2 bases, leaving 6 bases not matched to a gene. This CDR3 comprises 15 residues. DNA of the CDR3: TGCGCCAGCAGCCTAGACAGGGGTTACACAGATACGCAGTATTTT. Protein: CASSLDRGYTDTQYF.

This chain connects TRBV19 to TRBJ1-3; D remains unclear. The V end was cut by 2 bases, the J end by 0 bases, with 8 bases between. This CDR3 is built from 15 residues. Germline assignment: CDR1 LNHDA and CDR2 SQIVND (reference sequence). The CDR3 nucleotides read TGTGCCAGTAGTATACCGGAGTTCTCTGGAAACACCATATATTTT. Amino acids: CASSIPEFSGNTIYF.

The chain has TRBV5-4 and TRBJ1-2, with D perhaps TRBD1 (5 bases). Trimming left V 3 bases short and J 7 bases short, with 13 bases between. In germline, CDR1 is SGHNT, CDR2 YYREEE (reference sequence). The CDR3 contains 13 residues. CDR3: CASSSDNLGGYTF. The CDR3 DNA reads TGTGCCAGCAGCTCGGACAACCTTGGTGGCTACACCTTC.

The V and J genes are TRBV6-5 and TRBJ2-3; D is possibly TRBD2 (7 bases). The V and J ends lost 5 bases and 3 bases respectively, with 12 bases between them. Germline V gives CDR1 MNHEY, CDR2 SVGAGI. The CDR3 loop spans 14 amino acids. The CDR3 sequence is CASSRGARTDTQYF. The DNA for the CDR3 is TGTGCCAGCAGTCGGGGGGCGAGGACAGATACGCAGTATTTT.

The CDR3 region is CASSPQGSLYAFF. Here the CDR3 DNA reads TGTGCCAGCAGCCCACAGGGGAGTCTGTACGCTTTCTTT. The genes are TRBV12-3 or TRBV12-4 and TRBJ1-1; 7 bases align to TRBD1. The CDR3 contains 13 residues. With 6 bases clipped from V and 11 bases from J, the junction kept 12 bases outside the gene matches.

The V and J genes are TRBV6-5 and TRBJ2-1, with unresolved D. The V end was cut by 5 bases, the J end by 3 bases, with 11 bases between. The CDR3 is 14 amino acids. CDR1 is MNHEY and CDR2 is SVGAGI in the germline V gene. For the CDR3, the DNA is TGTGCCAGCAGTAACATAAACAGCTACAATGAGCAGTTCTTC. Its translation: CASSNINSYNEQFF.

This clone has a handful of counts. The V gene is TRBV28, the J gene TRBJ1-1; a possible D gene is TRBD1 (5 bases). The CDR3 runs 14 residues. Germline V gene data show CDR1 as MDHEN and CDR2 as SYDVKM. Trimming cost V 6 bases and J 4 bases, with 15 bases left between them. CDR3 region: CASRVSGRVTEAFF. For the CDR3, the DNA is TGTGCCAGCAGGGTGTCAGGGAGGGTCACTGAAGCTTTCTTT.

The CDR3 DNA is TGTGCCAGCAGTGGGGGGGGAGGAGCTAATGAAAAACTGTTTTTT. Its translation: CASSGGGGANEKLFF. This sequence joins TRBV4-2 and TRBJ1-4, with D tentatively TRBD1 (5 bases). The germline CDR1 and CDR2 sequences are LGHNA and YNFKEQ. The germline V and J ends were trimmed by 6 bases and 3 bases, with 14 bases remaining between them. The CDR3 totals 15 residues.

The rearrangement links TRBV10-3 to TRBJ2-2; a possible D gene is TRBD2 (5 bases). The length of the CDR3 is 19 residues. Germline V lookup: CDR1 ENHRY, CDR2 SYGVKD. Trimming removed 0 bases from V and 4 bases from J, with 21 bases in between. CDR3 loop: CAISESGMPSGGVTGELFF. CDR3 coding DNA: TGTGCCATCAGTGAGTCCGGGATGCCCAGCGGAGGAGTCACCGGGGAGCTGTTTTTT.

The chain carries TRBV28 and TRBJ2-5; D gene ambiguous. CDR1 and CDR2 from the germline V gene are MDHEN and SYDVKM. The V end was cut by 4 bases, the J end by 5 bases, with 8 bases between. CDR3 length equals 12 residues. The CDR3 nucleotides are TGTGCCAGCAGTTCAGATTTGGAGACCCAGTACTTC. Translation gives CASSSDLETQYF.

The chain links TRBV5-1 to TRBJ1-4; the match to TRBD1 covers 10 bases. V lost 4 bases and J lost 7; bases outside the gene matches: 7. The CDR3 sequence is 15 residues long. Germline V CDR1 and CDR2: SGHRS, YFSETQ. The CDR3: CASSPSGTGVEKLFF. The CDR3 DNA sequence: TGCGCCAGCAGCCCCTCCGGGACAGGGGTTGAAAAACTGTTTTTT.

This chain links TRBV5-1 with TRBJ1-1, with no clear D. Trimming took 2 bases from V and 8 from J, leaving 13 bases between them. Germline V CDR1 and CDR2: SGHRS, YFSETQ. CDR3 length equals 13 residues. The CDR3 protein is CASSLGDRLEAFF. CDR3 sequence (DNA): TGCGCCAGCAGCTTAGGAGATCGGTTGGAAGCTTTCTTT.

The gene calls are TRBV3-1 (or the pseudogene TRBV3-2) and TRBJ2-1, with 7 positions matching TRBD1. V was pared by 3 bases and J by 0 bases, with 8 bases of the junction left unmatched. Germline V lookup: CDR1 LGHDT, CDR2 YNNKEL (reference sequence). The CDR3 length is 17 residues. The CDR3 bases are TGTGCCAGCAGCCACGCCTGGACAGGTAGCTCCTACAATGAGCAGTTCTTC. It yields the protein CASSHAWTGSSYNEQFF.

The genes are TRBV6-6 and TRBJ1-4, with TRBD1 identical over 9 bases. J was trimmed by 6 bases and V by 2 bases; bases with no gene match: 4. The CDR3 length is 15 residues. The germline V gene encodes CDR1 MNHNY and CDR2 SVGAGI (reference sequence). The CDR3, as DNA: TGTGCCAGCAGTTACCCACAGGGGGCGGATGAAAAACTGTTTTTT. This codes for CASSYPQGADEKLFF.

This clone was seen just once. Relative to the germline gene, one junction end is altered; a read error may explain this. The chain carries TRBV5-6 and TRBJ2-5; 10 nucleotides line up with TRBD1. Germline CDR1 reads SGHDT; CDR2 reads YYEEEE. The CDR3 runs to 15 residues. The CDR3 bases are TGTGCCAGCAGCTCGGGAGGGACAGGGGAAGAGATCCAGTACTTC. Its protein product is CASSSGGTGEEIQYF.

This clone was observed a single time. V is TRBV3-1 (or the pseudogene TRBV3-2) and J is TRBJ2-1, with 7 bases matching TRBD2. Germline V lookup: CDR1 LGHDT, CDR2 YNNKEL (reference sequence). The CDR3 contains 17 residues. Trimming removed 7 bases from V and 5 bases from J; junction bases left unmatched: 17. The CDR3 loop is CASNTKGGGRKDNEQFF. Written as DNA, the CDR3 is TGTGCCAGCAACACAAAGGGTGGCGGGAGAAAGGACAATGAGCAGTTCTTC.

The CDR3 protein is CASFSGQSGANVLTF. Written as DNA, the CDR3 is TGTGCCAGCTTCTCCGGACAATCTGGGGCCAACGTCCTGACTTTC. The chain recombines TRBV18 with TRBJ2-6; possibly TRBD1 for D (5 bases). CDR3 length: 15 amino acids. V lost 7 bases and J 1 base, leaving 11 bases between the germline ends. From germline, CDR1 is KGHSH and CDR2 LQKENI.